This is a list of T cell receptor beta chains from one sample in a study. A single record per CDR3 protein comes from TCRdb applying MiXCR to the 5' RACE reads. This table has 34,000 or so distinct CDR3 sequences, 25% to 30% appearing once. Specimen: tumor-infiltrating Tregs sorted from the breast tumor. The source of these receptors is a female donor with breast cancer. CDR3s include the opening cysteine and the closing phenylalanine or tryptophan. A D gene is named only where the DNA matches it firmly. A clone size is listed for some rows: how often the clone was seen (once, few, many), or a class if it is expanded.

clone size,J gene,V gene,D gene,CDR3 protein,CDR3 DNA
few,TRBJ1-5,TRBV28,-,CASSLSAGSQPQHF,TGTGCCAGCAGTTTATCGGCAGGGAGTCAGCCCCAGCATTTT
few,TRBJ1-4,TRBV6-1,TRBD1,CASSRTGVANEKLFF,TGTGCCAGCAGTCGCACAGGGGTAGCTAATGAAAAACTGTTTTTT
few,TRBJ2-2,TRBV7-3,-,CASSLNRQSANTGELFF,TGTGCCAGCAGCTTAAACCGACAGTCAGCGAACACCGGGGAGCTGTTTTTT
many,TRBJ2-7,TRBV20-1,TRBD2,CSAALAGGPEEQYF,TGCAGTGCAGCACTAGCGGGAGGGCCCGAAGAGCAGTACTTC
-,TRBJ1-1,TRBV11-2,-,CASSLVERTEAFF,TGTGCCAGCAGCCTAGTGGAGAGAACTGAAGCTTTCTTT
many,TRBJ1-1,TRBV9,-,CASSVGLGDTEAFF,TGTGCCAGCAGCGTAGGGTTAGGGGACACTGAAGCTTTCTTT
-,TRBJ2-2,TRBV12-3/TRBV12-4,TRBD1,CASSFPGGTNTGELFF,TGTGCCAGCAGTTTTCCAGGGGGCACGAACACCGGGGAGCTGTTTTTT
-,TRBJ2-3,TRBV15,-,CATSRGPGTQNTQYF,TGTGCCACCAGCAGGGGCCCTGGGACACAGAATACGCAGTATTTT
many,TRBJ2-3,TRBV20-1,-,CSARDYGSPGGTQYF,TGCAGTGCTAGAGATTATGGCTCTCCTGGGGGTACGCAGTATTTT
-,TRBJ1-1,TRBV10-1,-,CASSLNRNTEAFF,TGCGCCAGCAGTCTGAACAGGAACACTGAAGCTTTCTTT
-,TRBJ2-7,TRBV11-2,TRBD2,CASSLGGSGRAREQYF,TGTGCCAGCAGCTTAGGTGGTAGCGGGAGGGCCCGAGAGCAGTACTTC